These T cell receptor beta chains were read from a single sample in a study of cytomegalovirus exposure and HLA in healthy donors. Profiled with immunoSEQ multiplex PCR; TCRdb holds only in-frame clones, not every one. The table lists approximately 220,000 clones, around 75% of them singletons. The specimen was PBMCs. The source is a woman aged 25 to 39 in good health and CMV-seronegative. Both conserved end residues are trimmed from each CDR3.

j_call v_call cdr3_aa
NA TRBV27 ASSPTPEGSYEQY
TRBJ2-2 TRBV6-1 ASRPGQGASGELF
TRBJ1-4 TRBV11-2 ASSSGQGISEKLF
TRBJ2-1 TRBV5-5 ASSLARAFDNEQF
TRBJ1-1 TRBV27 ASSLSRRRWDTEAF
TRBJ2-7 TRBV29-1 SVEVASGNYEQY
TRBJ2-7 TRBV2 AYRGFQIGEQY
TRBJ2-5 TRBV7-9 ASSSAREGLAEETQY
TRBJ1-2 TRBV7-9 ASSLGYRAAYT
TRBJ1-5 TRBV6-6 ASTETVGGGDQPQH
TRBJ1-2 TRBV6-5 ASSTPGFYGYT
TRBJ1-6 TRBV11-2 ASSLGQGSSYNSPLH
TRBJ1-2 TRBV30 AWSVRTGGNGYT
TRBJ2-5 TRBV5-1 ASSLGGQHQETQY
TRBJ2-1 TRBV5-1 ASSLSPGPLGGSVQF
NA TRBV27 ASSPGEGLEQY
TRBJ2-7 TRBV7-6 ASSLESRGGEQY
TRBJ1-2 TRBV7-9 SSSPSQDYGYT
TRBJ1-5 TRBV6-5 ASRLGQGEQPQH
TRBJ2-2 TRBV2 ASSEAGDSSWELF
TRBJ2-1 TRBV10-3 AIREAGPKEYNEQF
TRBJ2-1 TRBV7-8 ASSGRLAGDLF
TRBJ2-1 TRBV7-8 ASRPGTSGLVQF
TRBJ1-5 TRBV2 ASTTTGGLH
TRBJ2-5 TRBV30 ASDGAGQETQY
NA TRBV19 ASSMTGYEQY
TRBJ2-7 TRBV7-9 ASSLVSVRGSSYEQY
TRBJ2-1 TRBV15 ATSIAQIGQF
TRBJ2-7 TRBV7-6 ASSFLVGTGRNEQY
TRBJ2-3 TRBV6-5 ASSYGATSTDTQY
TRBJ1-4 TRBV6-1 ASSARTREKLF
TRBJ2-5 TRBV5-1 ASSKGQGARGETQY
TRBJ1-1 TRBV11-1 ASRGEGGMNTEAF
TRBJ2-1 TRBV21-1 ASSKGATSGRPGAYNEQF
TRBJ2-1 TRBV19 ASSIVSGGSSYNEQF
TRBJ1-1 TRBV5-1 ASSRWGSALVNTEAF
TRBJ2-7 TRBV5-5 ASSFLGGWDEQY
TRBJ1-1 TRBV6-5 ASSENRNTEAF
TRBJ2-7 TRBV30 AWSEQINEQY
TRBJ2-3 TRBV6-6 ASSPRGDGEPDTQY
TRBJ1-2 TRBV5-1 ASSLGGQGYYGYT
TRBJ2-5 TRBV5-4 ASSPVGGGMETQY
TRBJ2-1 TRBV12-5 ASGEHPPLADSYNEQF
TRBJ1-2 TRBV30 ACQWEGGYGYT
TRBJ2-1 TRBV6-5 ASTRTGVNEQF
TRBJ1-2 TRBV27 ASSFKARDSSNYGYT
TRBJ1-2 TRBV2 ASRKETNYGYT
TRBJ1-3 TRBV5-1 ASSLEGVYRSGNTIY
TRBJ1-2 TRBV11-2 ASSPWLGHPSRSTYGYT
TRBJ2-3 TRBV6-1 ASRSTSAGKDTQY
TRBJ1-4 TRBV19 ASSIAENEKLF
TRBJ2-1 TRBV6-4 ASSDSSGGANEQF